This is a list of T cell receptor beta chains from one sample in a study of blood T cell repertoires in COVID-19. The data were produced by immunoSEQ multiplex PCR, yet TCRdb's version contains in-frame clones alone and is incomplete. The sample holds about 400,000 clones, 70% to 90% seen once. The sequencing sample was made of PBMCs or T cells enriched from blood (not recorded which). The receptors stem from a woman between 35 and 50 years old with acute COVID-19. Both conserved end residues are part of each CDR3. The D gene is left open where the match is weak. Some rows have no size entry. The others give once, few or many, or a class for an expanded clone.

clone_size	cdr3_length	v_call	d_call	j_call	cdr3_aa	cdr3_nt
NA	14	TRBV7-9	NA	TRBJ1-1	CASSLGTANTEAFF	TGTGCCAGCAGCTTAGGGACAGCGAACACTGAAGCTTTCTTT
NA	14	TRBV27	NA	TRBJ2-3	CASSLSQGTDTQYF	TGTGCCAGCAGTTTAAGCCAGGGCACAGATACGCAGTATTTT
NA	15	TRBV4-1	NA	TRBJ1-2	CASTGRGRGNYGYTF	TGCGCCAGCACAGGACGTGGCAGGGGAAACTATGGCTACACCTTC
NA	14	TRBV5-4	NA	TRBJ2-4	CASSLNLAKNIQYF	TGTGCCAGCAGCTTGAATCTAGCCAAAAACATTCAGTACTTC
NA	14	TRBV3-1/TRBV3-2	NA	TRBJ1-1	CASSQGKGDTEAFF	TGTGCCAGCAGCCAAGGAAAAGGGGACACTGAAGCTTTCTTT
NA	15	TRBV7-9	TRBD1	TRBJ2-7	CASSSLDRTPYEQYF	TGTGCCAGCAGCTCGCTGGACAGGACCCCCTACGAGCAGTACTTC
NA	17	TRBV21-1	NA	TRBJ1-1	CASSKAPPTDMNTEAFF	TGTGCCAGCAGCAAAGCCCCCCCGACAGACATGAACACTGAAGCTTTCTTT
few	11	TRBV20-1	NA	TRBJ1-1	CSPSLSVKAFF	TGCAGTCCGTCGTTGTCGGTAAAAGCTTTCTTT
NA	15	TRBV5-4	NA	TRBJ2-3	CASSLGSGSTDTQYF	TGTGCCAGCAGCTTGGGTTCAGGGAGCACAGATACGCAGTATTTT
NA	17	TRBV11-2	TRBD1	TRBJ1-2	CASSLVGTGIANYGYTF	TGTGCCAGCAGCTTAGTCGGGACAGGAATAGCTAACTATGGCTACACCTTC
NA	14	TRBV11-2	NA	TRBJ1-5	CASSLAAGNQPQHF	TGTGCCAGCAGCTTAGCGGCGGGGAATCAGCCCCAGCATTTT
NA	14	TRBV5-1	TRBD1	TRBJ1-6	CASSLEGGNSPLHF	TGCGCCAGCAGCTTGGAAGGGGGCAATTCACCCCTCCACTTT
NA	15	TRBV10-1	TRBD1	TRBJ1-4	CASSESKTGDEKLFF	TGCGCCAGCAGTGAGTCGAAGACAGGGGATGAAAAACTGTTTTTT
NA	16	TRBV7-8	NA	TRBJ1-6	CASSLGESSYNSPLHF	TGTGCCAGCAGCTTAGGGGAGAGCTCCTATAATTCACCCCTCCACTTT
NA	17	TRBV19	TRBD1	TRBJ2-6	CASNSGQGDPGANVLTF	TGTGCCAGTAATTCAGGCCAGGGGGACCCTGGGGCCAACGTCCTGACTTTC
once	15	TRBV4-2	TRBD2	TRBJ2-1	CASSPGLAGNNEQFF	TGTGCCAGCAGCCCAGGACTAGCGGGGAACAATGAGCAGTTCTTC
NA	11	TRBV20-1	NA	TRBJ1-2	CSVDRIYGYTF	TGCAGTGTAGACAGAATCTATGGCTACACCTTC
NA	14	TRBV7-9	TRBD1	TRBJ2-7	CASRLGTGEDQQYF	TGTGCCAGCAGGTTAGGGACAGGGGAAGATCAGCAGTACTTC
NA	17	TRBV5-1	TRBD1	TRBJ2-2	CASSPQPGQGGTGELFF	TGCGCCAGCAGCCCCCAACCGGGACAGGGGGGGACCGGGGAGCTGTTTTTT
NA	15	TRBV6-5	TRBD1	TRBJ2-7	CASRYTRTGGYEQYF	TGTGCCAGCAGGTACACTCGGACAGGGGGCTACGAGCAGTACTTC
NA	14	TRBV19	NA	TRBJ1-3	CASSIRGSGNTIYF	TGTGCCAGTAGTATTAGGGGCTCTGGAAACACCATATATTTT
few	14	TRBV2	TRBD1	TRBJ1-4	CASSPGQGYEKLFF	TGTGCCAGCAGCCCGGGACAGGGTTATGAAAAACTGTTTTTT
NA	18	TRBV11-2	NA	TRBJ1-3	CASSLVYSGQSTGNTIYF	TGTGCCAGCAGCTTAGTGTACTCTGGACAGTCTACTGGAAACACCATATATTTT
few	14	TRBV7-9	TRBD1	TRBJ2-3	CASTRDSDTDTQYF	TGTGCCAGCACCCGGGACAGTGACACAGATACGCAGTATTTT
NA	13	TRBV5-4	NA	TRBJ2-3	CASSLAGTDTQYF	TGTGCCAGCAGCTTGGCCGGGACAGATACGCAGTATTTT
NA	13	TRBV7-9	NA	TRBJ1-1	CASSFLGGTEAFF	TGTGCCAGCAGCTTTTTGGGGGGCACTGAAGCTTTCTTT
NA	14	TRBV27	TRBD1	TRBJ1-1	CASKLRGAIAEAFF	TGTGCCAGCAAACTCAGGGGGGCTATAGCTGAAGCTTTCTTT
once	14	TRBV20-1	TRBD2	TRBJ2-3	CSASQRGRTDTQYF	TGCAGTGCTAGTCAGCGGGGGCGCACAGATACGCAGTATTTT
once	14	TRBV5-6	NA	TRBJ2-3	CASSSGGGADTQYF	TGTGCCAGCAGCAGTGGAGGGGGCGCAGATACGCAGTATTTT
once	16	TRBV5-1	TRBD1	TRBJ1-4	CASSSGTGATNEKLFF	TGCGCCAGCAGCTCCGGGACAGGGGCAACTAATGAAAAACTGTTTTTT
NA	14	TRBV30	NA	TRBJ1-2	CAWSPETVGYGYTF	TGTGCCTGGAGTCCCGAGACAGTCGGCTATGGCTACACCTTC
NA	11	TRBV5-5	TRBD2	TRBJ2-7	CASSLGRESYF	TGTGCCAGCAGCTTGGGGCGGGAGTCGTACTTC
NA	16	TRBV5-6	TRBD1	TRBJ2-7	CASSFGTRTGGAEQYF	TGTGCCAGCAGCTTCGGGACTAGGACAGGGGGCGCCGAGCAGTACTTC
NA	16	TRBV5-4	TRBD1	TRBJ1-4	CASSTGTGEGNEKLFF	TGTGCCAGCAGCACGGGGACAGGGGAAGGTAACGAAAAACTGTTTTTT
NA	12	TRBV5-4	NA	TRBJ2-7	CASSSSSYEQYF	TGTGCCAGCAGCTCGAGCTCCTACGAGCAGTACTTC
NA	16	TRBV27	NA	TRBJ2-1	CASSLQGLRASDEQFF	TGTGCCAGCAGTTTACAAGGACTCCGAGCCTCCGATGAGCAGTTCTTC
NA	16	TRBV27	NA	TRBJ2-1	CASSLVPGKAYNEQFF	TGTGCCAGCAGTTTAGTCCCAGGGAAAGCCTACAATGAGCAGTTCTTC
NA	15	TRBV27	TRBD1	TRBJ1-2	CASSPRTGGVYGYTF	TGTGCCAGCAGTCCGCGGACAGGGGGGGTTTATGGCTACACCTTC
NA	15	TRBV5-1	TRBD1	TRBJ2-1	CASSLAVDRENEQFF	TGCGCCAGCAGCTTGGCCGTGGACAGGGAGAATGAGCAGTTCTTC
few	14	TRBV5-1	TRBD1	TRBJ2-7	CASSPDRGSYEQYF	TGCGCCAGCAGCCCAGACAGGGGCTCCTACGAGCAGTACTTC
once	15	TRBV5-1	TRBD1	TRBJ2-7	CASSLEVRGQYEQYF	TGCGCCAGCAGCTTGGAGGTCAGGGGGCAATACGAGCAGTACTTC
NA	13	TRBV25-1	TRBD1	TRBJ2-7	CASRGQGKYEQYF	TGTGCCAGCAGAGGACAGGGGAAGTACGAGCAGTACTTC
NA	13	TRBV11-2	NA	TRBJ2-5	CASSYGQQETQYF	TGTGCCAGCAGCTACGGACAGCAAGAGACCCAGTACTTC
NA	17	TRBV7-8	NA	TRBJ2-1	CASSLGSGYSSYNEQFF	TGTGCCAGCAGCTTAGGATCCGGGTATAGCTCCTACAATGAGCAGTTCTTC
NA	16	TRBV18	NA	TRBJ1-4	CASSPYEEATNEKLFF	TGTGCCAGCTCACCTTACGAGGAGGCAACTAATGAAAAACTGTTTTTT
NA	15	TRBV13	NA	TRBJ1-1	CASSRYRALNTEAFF	TGTGCCAGCAGCAGATACAGGGCCCTGAACACTGAAGCTTTCTTT
NA	13	TRBV7-8	TRBD1	TRBJ1-4	CASSLVQGGGLFF	TGTGCCAGCAGCTTAGTACAGGGGGGCGGACTGTTTTTT
NA	15	TRBV6-1	TRBD1	TRBJ1-5	CASSENRGQGQPQHF	TGTGCCAGCAGTGAAAATAGGGGGCAAGGTCAGCCCCAGCATTTT
NA	14	TRBV7-9	NA	TRBJ2-2	CASSSQALTGELFF	TGTGCCAGCAGCTCACAGGCTCTCACCGGGGAGCTGTTTTTT
NA	11	TRBV6-5	NA	TRBJ1-2	CASSSGIGYTF	TGTGCCAGCAGTTCGGGTATTGGCTACACCTTC
NA	14	TRBV3-1/TRBV3-2	NA	TRBJ2-7	CASSPSPGPYEQYF	TGTGCCAGCAGCCCCTCCCCAGGCCCCTACGAGCAGTACTTC
NA	15	TRBV10-3	NA	TRBJ2-3	CATKGVSPSTDTQYF	TGTGCCACGAAAGGGGTCTCCCCTAGCACAGATACGCAGTATTTT
NA	17	TRBV5-4	TRBD1	TRBJ1-1	CASSLNGQGILNTEAFF	TGTGCCAGCAGCTTAAATGGACAGGGGATTTTGAACACTGAAGCTTTCTTT
NA	15	TRBV7-9	TRBD1	TRBJ1-2	CASSFSGGAGYGYTF	TGTGCCAGCAGCTTTTCAGGGGGCGCGGGCTATGGCTACACCTTC
once	14	TRBV5-6	TRBD1	TRBJ2-5	CASSQPGTEETQYF	TGTGCCAGCAGCCAACCCGGGACAGAAGAGACCCAGTACTTC